A selection of T cell receptor beta chains follows, all from one sample in a study of PD-1 blockade in mismatch repair-deficient tumors. TCRdb keeps only in-frame clones here, not all; method: immunoSEQ multiplex PCR. The data contain 15,000 to 20,000 clones, roughly 84% of them singletons. Sequencing was performed on PBMCs, taken less than 25 weeks after starting pembrolizumab. These receptor sequences come from an adult with mismatch repair-deficient cancer. The CDR3 runs from the conserved cysteine through the conserved F or W. A D gene is named only where the DNA matches it firmly. Only some rows state a clone size, as once, few, many or a class for expanded clones.

DNA: TGTGCCAGCAGCAAATACGCGCGGGGGGCGTATACGCAGTATTTT
CDR3: CASSKYARGAYTQYF
V: TRBV21-1
size: -
J: TRBJ2-3
D: -

DNA: TGTGCCAGCAGTTTGGGACAGCGGGCTGAAGCTTTCTTT
CDR3: CASSLGQRAEAFF
V: TRBV6-6
size: -
J: TRBJ1-1
D: TRBD1

DNA: TGTGCCAGCAGCCCAGGTATCGCTGGCTACACCTTC
CDR3: CASSPGIAGYTF
V: TRBV11-2
size: -
J: TRBJ1-2
D: -

DNA: TGCGCCAGCGGTTCCGGGACAGCTTTCACAGATACGCAGTATTTT
CDR3: CASGSGTAFTDTQYF
V: TRBV5-1
size: -
J: TRBJ2-3
D: TRBD1

DNA: TGTGCCAGCTCACCACCGTCACTCACCTACGAGCAGTACTTC
CDR3: CASSPPSLTYEQYF
V: TRBV18
size: -
J: TRBJ2-7
D: -

DNA: TGTGCCAGCAGCTTAAGCAAAGACTCTGGAAACACCATATATTTT
CDR3: CASSLSKDSGNTIYF
V: TRBV7-9
size: once
J: TRBJ1-3
D: -

DNA: TGCGCCAGCAGCCTGACTAGCGGGCCGTCGAGCACAGATACGCAGTATTTT
CDR3: CASSLTSGPSSTDTQYF
V: TRBV5-1
size: -
J: TRBJ2-3
D: TRBD2

DNA: TGTGCCAGCAGCTTAGCTCGGGGGAGCCTGGGGGCTGAAGCTTTCTTT
CDR3: CASSLARGSLGAEAFF
V: TRBV11-2
size: -
J: TRBJ1-1
D: -

DNA: TGTGCCAGCAGTCATCAGACTAGCGGGAGAGATTACAATGAGCAGTTCTTC
CDR3: CASSHQTSGRDYNEQFF
V: TRBV27
size: -
J: TRBJ2-1
D: TRBD2

DNA: TGTGCCAGCAGTGACCCCCGGTGCGGGAGGAACACCGGGGAGCTGTTTTTT
CDR3: CASSDPRCGRNTGELFF
V: TRBV6-4
size: -
J: TRBJ2-2
D: TRBD2

DNA: TGTGCCAGCTCTGCCTTAGACACCGACACTGAAGCTTTCTTT
CDR3: CASSALDTDTEAFF
V: TRBV18
size: -
J: TRBJ1-1
D: -

DNA: TGCGCCAGCTTCGGGACAGGGGTAGAGACCCAGTACTTC
CDR3: CASFGTGVETQYF
V: TRBV5-1
size: -
J: TRBJ2-5
D: TRBD1

DNA: TGTGCCAGCATTCAAACAGGGGGGGGAAGCGAGCAGTACTTC
CDR3: CASIQTGGGSEQYF
V: TRBV28
size: few
J: TRBJ2-7
D: -

DNA: TGTGCCAGCAGCCGGTGGGGGGTGGAGAACACCGGGGAGCTGTTTTTT
CDR3: CASSRWGVENTGELFF
V: TRBV28
size: -
J: TRBJ2-2
D: -

DNA: TGTGCCAGCAGCTTAGATCCAGGGGTTACTGAAAAACTGTTTTTT
CDR3: CASSLDPGVTEKLFF
V: TRBV7-9
size: -
J: TRBJ1-4
D: -

DNA: TGTGCCAGCAGACGGTTGGGGGCTCGAAACACCATATATTTT
CDR3: CASRRLGARNTIYF
V: TRBV28
size: -
J: TRBJ1-3
D: -

DNA: TGTGCCAGCAGTTCTAGACTAGATACAGATACGCAGTATTTT
CDR3: CASSSRLDTDTQYF
V: TRBV2
size: -
J: TRBJ2-3
D: -

DNA: TGTGCCAGCAGTGGACAGCTGGTTGCCTACGAGCAGTACTTC
CDR3: CASSGQLVAYEQYF
V: TRBV6-1
size: -
J: TRBJ2-7
D: -

DNA: TGTGCCAGCAGTTTATATGGGGCCTTGAACACTGAAGCTTTCTTT
CDR3: CASSLYGALNTEAFF
V: TRBV27
size: -
J: TRBJ1-1
D: -

DNA: TGTGCCAGCAGCCCGAAACATCTAGCGGGAGATGCAGATGAGCAGTTCTTC
CDR3: CASSPKHLAGDADEQFF
V: TRBV4-2
size: -
J: TRBJ2-1
D: TRBD2

DNA: TGTGCCAGCAGCTTAGCGCGGTCCCTCAGTGAGCAGTTCTTC
CDR3: CASSLARSLSEQFF
V: TRBV7-2
size: -
J: TRBJ2-1
D: -

DNA: TGTGCCAGCAGTGAATATACGTCGACTGCTTTGGTTTTT
CDR3: CASSEYTSTALVF
V: TRBV6-1
size: -
J: TRBJ2-2
D: -

DNA: TGTGCCAGTAGTATGAATTTGGGAGGAGAGACCCAGTACTTC
CDR3: CASSMNLGGETQYF
V: TRBV19
size: -
J: TRBJ2-5
D: -

DNA: TGTGCCAGCAGCTTAGGGGTCCAGGGGGCTTTGGGGGCCAACGTCCTGACTTTC
CDR3: CASSLGVQGALGANVLTF
V: TRBV11-2
size: -
J: TRBJ2-6
D: TRBD1

DNA: TGTGCCAGCAGCTTGGGACTCCGGAGCTCCTACAATGAGCAGTTCTTC
CDR3: CASSLGLRSSYNEQFF
V: TRBV5-4
size: -
J: TRBJ2-1
D: -

DNA: TGTGCCAGCAGCTTAGCTAGCGGGAGAGGGTATGAGCAGTTCTTC
CDR3: CASSLASGRGYEQFF
V: TRBV7-9
size: once
J: TRBJ2-1
D: TRBD2

DNA: TGTGCCAGCAGTTCGCAACAGGGGTTAGGTTCACCCCTCCACTTT
CDR3: CASSSQQGLGSPLHF
V: TRBV28
size: -
J: TRBJ1-6
D: TRBD1

DNA: TGTGCCAGTGGACAGGGACTGATCGCAACTAATGAAAAACTGTTTTTT
CDR3: CASGQGLIATNEKLFF
V: TRBV28
size: -
J: TRBJ1-4
D: TRBD1

DNA: TGTGCCAGCAGTTACGTTTACGAGCGGGAGCAAGATACGCAGTATTTT
CDR3: CASSYVYEREQDTQYF
V: TRBV6-6
size: -
J: TRBJ2-3
D: TRBD2

DNA: TGTGCCAGCAGTAAGGACAGGAACACTGAAGCTTTCTTT
CDR3: CASSKDRNTEAFF
V: TRBV11-1
size: -
J: TRBJ1-1
D: -

DNA: TGTGCCAGCAGCGCCGGGACTAGCGGGAGTGGTTTGATTGAGCAGTACTTC
CDR3: CASSAGTSGSGLIEQYF
V: TRBV9
size: -
J: TRBJ2-7
D: TRBD2

DNA: TGTGCCAGCAGCGTAGACCTAGGAACGGACGAGCAGTACTTC
CDR3: CASSVDLGTDEQYF
V: TRBV9
size: few
J: TRBJ2-7
D: -

DNA: TGTGCCAGCAGCCCTTCCGGGGGAGAGACCCAGTACTTC
CDR3: CASSPSGGETQYF
V: TRBV7-2
size: -
J: TRBJ2-5
D: -

DNA: TGCGCCAGCAGCCAAGAGAGGGGAGGGCCGCCCTACGAGCAGTACTTC
CDR3: CASSQERGGPPYEQYF
V: TRBV4-1
size: -
J: TRBJ2-7
D: TRBD2

DNA: TGTGCCAGCAGCGTAGCTTGGGGGGGGCATACGCAGTATTTT
CDR3: CASSVAWGGHTQYF
V: TRBV9
size: -
J: TRBJ2-3
D: -

DNA: TGTGCCAGCAGCCTGCGGCTTAACTCCTACGAGCAGTACTTC
CDR3: CASSLRLNSYEQYF
V: TRBV11-3
size: once
J: TRBJ2-7
D: -

DNA: TGTGCCAGCAGTCCTATCCACCGGGACAGTAGCAATCAGCCCCAGCATTTT
CDR3: CASSPIHRDSSNQPQHF
V: TRBV27
size: -
J: TRBJ1-5
D: TRBD1

DNA: TGTGCCAGCAGTGATTGGGGCCACGAGCAGTACTTC
CDR3: CASSDWGHEQYF
V: TRBV2
size: -
J: TRBJ2-7
D: -

DNA: TGCAGCGCCACGAGTAGCGGCACCTACGAGCAGTACTTC
CDR3: CSATSSGTYEQYF
V: TRBV29-1
size: -
J: TRBJ2-7
D: -

DNA: TGTGCCAGCAGTTTAGGGACTAGCTACGAGCAGTACTTC
CDR3: CASSLGTSYEQYF
V: TRBV6-5
size: -
J: TRBJ2-7
D: TRBD2